This section outlines one TCR beta chain sequence together with its context. The authors' processing: Reference gene primer amplification gave estimated nucleated cell counts. TCRdb keeps only in-frame clones here, not all; method: immunoSEQ multiplex PCR. That table furnishes V, J and clone size, whereas the DNA furnished D and trimming. The top ten hold about 2.5% of the sample, which has tens of thousands of clones, 89% seen once. Seattle patients were enrolled during active infection and followed longitudinally. The data derive from a study of blood T cell repertoires in COVID-19. Across the whole study: There were acute and convalescent COVID-19 samples, and they came from the United States, Italy and Spain. Nucleic acid was either cDNA or gDNA, and it came from T cells, B-cell-depleted T cells, or PBMCs.

Germline CDR1 reads SGHRS; CDR2 reads YFSETQ. With V trimmed by 3 bases and J by 5 bases, 5 bases remained unmatched. The CDR3 has 14 residues. Sequenced input: peripheral blood. The chain combines TRBV5-1 with TRBJ2-7; 10 bases line up with TRBD1. The clonotype was recovered from a man between 50 and 59 years old with COVID-19, enrolled during active disease. The CDR3 region has the DNA TGCGCCAGCAGCTCGAGGGGACAGGGGAACGAGCAGTACTTC. Protein product: CASSSRGQGNEQYF.